This T cell receptor (beta chain) was profiled in a study of cytomegalovirus exposure and HLA in healthy donors. The CDR3 length is 14 residues. V dropped 6 bases and J dropped 8; count of bases not matched to a gene: 10. Germline CDR1 reads LNHDA; CDR2 reads SQIVND (reference sequence). Primers: 60 Vbeta forward and 13 Jbeta reverse. Some clones are missing from TCRdb's copy, which holds only in-frame ones; the method was immunoSEQ multiplex PCR. The data contain some 190,000 clones, about 90% of them seen just once; the ten biggest clones take up under 1.2%. The sample comprised PBMCs. The V and J genes are TRBV19 and TRBJ1-2, with 9 bases identical to TRBD1. The clonotype was recovered from a boy between 2 and 10 years old in good health and CMV-seronegative. CDR3 amino acids: CASSSDRGVSGYTF. In nucleotides, the CDR3 is TGTGCCAGTAGCTCCGACAGGGGGGTGAGCGGCTACACCTTC.